This section outlines one T cell receptor beta chain sequence together with its context. In the authors' methods: Nucleated cell counts were estimated from reference gene primer amplification. The method was immunoSEQ multiplex PCR; TCRdb's version includes in-frame clones alone and lacks a portion of them. Clone size and the V and J calls come from that table; the DNA yielded D and trimming. This sample has tens of thousands of clones, with 80% to 95% found just once. This CDR3 contains 16 residues. Per the germline V gene, CDR1 is MGHDK and CDR2 is SYGVNS. V shed 3 bases, J shed 6 bases, and the junction held 9 bases outside the gene matches. This sample is drawn from a study of blood T cell repertoires in COVID-19. For the study at large: Samples representing acute and convalescent COVID-19 were sourced from the United States, Italy and Spain. PBMCs, B-cell-depleted T cells, or T cells provided the cDNA or gDNA that made up the material.

The rearrangement links TRBV25-1 to TRBJ1-4; 8 nucleotides line up with TRBD1. Material for sequencing was peripheral blood. This clonotype was obtained from a man in his 60s with acute or convalescent COVID-19. The CDR3 DNA follows: TGTGCCAGCAGTGATTCTACAGGGGGGCCCTATGAAAAACTGTTTTTT. The encoded protein is CASSDSTGGPYEKLFF.